The clone carrying this T cell receptor beta chain was detected only a few times. This record comes from a study of blood T cells in healthy people across ages. Germline CDR1 reads SEHNR; CDR2 reads FQNEAQ (reference sequence). V gave up 1 base and J gave up 9 bases, with 22 bases separating them. The CDR3 is made up of 17 amino acids. The use of a sample-barcoded 5' primer and a J-beta primer mix characterized a second PCR of about 7 to 12 cycles. TCRdb passed the 5' RACE reads through MiXCR, listing each CDR3 protein once. The sample lists hundreds of thousands of distinct CDR3 sequences; about 30% were seen once.

The specimen sequenced was blood. The clonotype originates from an elderly woman in good health. V and J are TRBV7-9 and TRBJ2-1; D may be TRBD1 or TRBD2 (5 bases each). CDR3 nucleotide sequence: TGTGCCAGCAGCTTAGTCTCGGGACCTTCTCGTTACGGTGAGCAGTTCTTC. Amino acid sequence: CASSLVSGPSRYGEQFF.